The 2 T cell receptor beta chains below come from one sample, sequenced in a study of blood T cell repertoires in COVID-19. TCRdb keeps only in-frame clones here, not all; method: immunoSEQ multiplex PCR. The repertoire holds 120,000 to 150,000 clones, with 88% as singletons. Input material: peripheral blood. These receptors originate from a human donor in a cohort sampled during active COVID-19.

This chain joins TRBV19 and TRBJ1-1; no firm D call. V lost 10 bases and J 2 bases, leaving 17 bases between the germline ends. Germline V lookup: CDR1 LNHDA, CDR2 SQIVND (reference sequence). This CDR3 comprises 14 residues. The CDR3 region has the DNA TGTGCCACCGTGAGGAGGCAGTTAAACACTGAAGCTTTCTTT. It yields the protein CATVRRQLNTEAFF.

CDR3 sequence: CASSTQGTGVNTEAFF. CDR3 nucleotides: TGTGCCAGCAGCACCCAAGGAACAGGGGTGAACACTGAAGCTTTCTTT. The chain is built from TRBV9 and TRBJ1-1, with TRBD1 matching 7 bases. The junction had 9 bases not matched to a gene; V was cut back by 4 bases and J by 0 bases. Germline-derived CDR1 and CDR2 are SGDLS and YYNGEE. This CDR3 is 16 amino acids long.